The present T cell receptor (beta chain) was sequenced within a study of monozygotic twins with inflammatory bowel disease. Germline assignment: CDR1 SGHTA and CDR2 FQGTGA. The CDR3 has 16 amino acids. TCRdb reprocessed the 5' RACE reads, keeping one entry per CDR3 protein, no DNA. This sample's table reports 110,000 to 150,000 distinct CDR3 sequences. The sequenced sample consisted of blood. This TCR derives from a human donor with ulcerative colitis or Crohn's disease, or a healthy co-twin of an affected twin (not recorded which). This chain joins TRBV7-3 and TRBJ2-2; TCRdb proposes TRBD1, but this gene call is untestable without DNA. The CDR3 loop is CASSLKTGVTTGELFF.